This TCR beta chain was observed in a study of blood T cell repertoires in COVID-19. About the research overall: The United States, Italy and Spain were the sources of the acute and convalescent COVID-19 samples.

Followed over time, Seattle patients had been enrolled while infection was active. Trimming removed 5 bases from V and 1 base from J; junction bases left unmatched: 11. Germline CDR1 reads MNHEY; CDR2 reads SMNVEV (reference sequence). CDR3 length equals 17 residues. Repertoires were generated with immunoSEQ multiplex PCR, while TCRdb's copy carries only in-frame clones and drops some. In the table there are 300,000 to 350,000 clones, 90% of which are singletons. This sequence joins TRBV27 and TRBJ2-3; 8 bases line up with TRBD1. This clonotype was sampled from a woman younger than 45 with COVID-19, enrolled during active disease. The sequenced sample was peripheral blood. The CDR3 DNA is TGTGCCAGCAGTCCCTTAGGACAGGGAAGCGGCACAGATACGCAGTATTTT. It yields the protein CASSPLGQGSGTDTQYF.